The clone carrying this TCR beta chain was observed a handful of times. Its antigen is not known. Reverse transcription of all isolated RNA meant that expressed TCRB transcripts were sequenced. TCRdb keeps only in-frame clones here, not all; method: immunoSEQ multiplex PCR. The data hold 200,000 to 300,000 clones, with roughly 22% observed a single time. The data were taken from a study of beta chain features in type 1 diabetes. Study results and caveats: TCRB CDR3s from Type 1 diabetes patients were moderately but significantly shorter in all four CD4+ subsets.

V shed 4 bases and J shed 4 bases, with 16 bases lying between them. The germline CDR1 and CDR2 sequences are KGHSH and LQKENI. The CDR3 totals 15 residues. The chain links TRBV18 to TRBJ1-1, with a possible D match to TRBD1 (5 bases). This receptor was obtained from a middle-aged woman with type 1 diabetes. What was sequenced was naive CD4+ T cells from blood. As DNA, the CDR3 is TGTGCCAGCTCACTCGAACCCCAGGGTCCCACTGAAGCTTTCTTT. It yields the protein CASSLEPQGPTEAFF.